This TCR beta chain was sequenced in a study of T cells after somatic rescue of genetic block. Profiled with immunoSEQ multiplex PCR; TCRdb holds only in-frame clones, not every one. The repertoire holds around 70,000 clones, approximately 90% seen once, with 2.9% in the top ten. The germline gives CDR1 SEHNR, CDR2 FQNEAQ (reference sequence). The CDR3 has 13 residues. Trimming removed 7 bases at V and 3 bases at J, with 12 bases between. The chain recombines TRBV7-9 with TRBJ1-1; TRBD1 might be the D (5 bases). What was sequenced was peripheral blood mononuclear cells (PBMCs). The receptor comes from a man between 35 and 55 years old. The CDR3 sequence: CASMGGVDTEAFF. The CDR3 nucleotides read TGTGCCAGCATGGGAGGGGTTGACACTGAAGCTTTCTTT.